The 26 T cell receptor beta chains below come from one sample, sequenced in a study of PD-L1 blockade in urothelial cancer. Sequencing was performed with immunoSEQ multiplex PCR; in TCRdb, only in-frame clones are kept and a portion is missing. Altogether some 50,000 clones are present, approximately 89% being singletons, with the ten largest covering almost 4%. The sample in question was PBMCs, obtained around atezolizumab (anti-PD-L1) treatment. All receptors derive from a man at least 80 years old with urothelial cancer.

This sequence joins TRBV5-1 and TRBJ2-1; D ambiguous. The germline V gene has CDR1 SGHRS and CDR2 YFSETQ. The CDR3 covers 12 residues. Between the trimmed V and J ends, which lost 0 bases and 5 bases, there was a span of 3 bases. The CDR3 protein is CASSLGDNEQFF. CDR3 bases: TGCGCCAGCAGCTTGGGCGACAATGAGCAGTTCTTC. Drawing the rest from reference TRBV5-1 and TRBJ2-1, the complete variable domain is KAGVTQTPRYLIKTRGQQVTLSCSPISGHRSVSWYQQTPGQGLQFLFEYFSETQRNKGNFPGRFSGRQFSNSRSEMNVSTLELGDSALYLCASSLGDNEQFFGPGTRLTVL.

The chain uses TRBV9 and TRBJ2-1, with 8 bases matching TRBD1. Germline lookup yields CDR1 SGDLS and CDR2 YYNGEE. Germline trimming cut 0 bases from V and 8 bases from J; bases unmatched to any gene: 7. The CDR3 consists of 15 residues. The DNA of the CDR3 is TGTGCCAGCAGCGTAGCACAGGGGGTTTTCCATGAGCAGTTCTTC. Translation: CASSVAQGVFHEQFF.

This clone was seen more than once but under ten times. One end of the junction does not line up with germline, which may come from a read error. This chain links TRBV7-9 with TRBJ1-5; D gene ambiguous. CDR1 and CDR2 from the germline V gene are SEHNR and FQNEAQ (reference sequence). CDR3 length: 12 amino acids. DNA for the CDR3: TGTGCCAGCAGCCCTAGCAACCAGCCCCAGCATTTT. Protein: CASSPSNQPQHF.

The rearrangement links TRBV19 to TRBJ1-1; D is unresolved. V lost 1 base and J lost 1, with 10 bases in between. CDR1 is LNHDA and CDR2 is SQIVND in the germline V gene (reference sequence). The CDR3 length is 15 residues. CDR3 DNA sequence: TGTGCCAGTAGTATAGTTGCACACAAGAACACTGAAGCTTTCTTT. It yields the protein CASSIVAHKNTEAFF.

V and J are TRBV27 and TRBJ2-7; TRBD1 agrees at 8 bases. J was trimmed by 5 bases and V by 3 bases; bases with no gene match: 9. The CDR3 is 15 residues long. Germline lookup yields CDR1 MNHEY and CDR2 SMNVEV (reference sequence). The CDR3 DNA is TGTGCCAGCAGTTTGTCGGACAGGGATAGGCACGAGCAGTACTTC. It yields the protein CASSLSDRDRHEQYF.

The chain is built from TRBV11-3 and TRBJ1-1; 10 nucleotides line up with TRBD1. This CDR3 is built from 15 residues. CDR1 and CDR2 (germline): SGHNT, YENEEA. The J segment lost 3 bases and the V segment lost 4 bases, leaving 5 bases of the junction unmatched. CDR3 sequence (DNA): TGTGCCAGCAGCTCCCGGGGGACAGGGGACACTGAAGCTTTCTTT. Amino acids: CASSSRGTGDTEAFF.

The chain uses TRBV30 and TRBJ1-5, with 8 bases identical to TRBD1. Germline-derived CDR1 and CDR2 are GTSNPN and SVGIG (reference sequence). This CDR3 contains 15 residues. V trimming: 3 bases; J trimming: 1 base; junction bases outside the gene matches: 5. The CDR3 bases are TGTGCCTGGAGCAGAGACAGGGGAAGCAATCAGCCCCAGCATTTT. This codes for CAWSRDRGSNQPQHF.

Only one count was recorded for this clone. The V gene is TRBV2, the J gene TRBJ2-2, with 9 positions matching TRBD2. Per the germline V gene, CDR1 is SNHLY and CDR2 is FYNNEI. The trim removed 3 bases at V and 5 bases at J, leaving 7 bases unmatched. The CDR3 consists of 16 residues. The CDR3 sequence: CASSELSLAGTGELFF. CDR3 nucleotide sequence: TGTGCCAGCAGTGAGTTAAGTCTAGCGGGGACCGGGGAGCTGTTTTTT. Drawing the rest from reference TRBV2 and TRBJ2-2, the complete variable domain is EPEVTQTPSHQVTQMGQEVILRCVPISNHLYFYWYRQILGQKVEFLVSFYNNEISEKSEIFDDQFSVERPDGSNFTLKIRSTKLEDSAMYFCASSELSLAGTGELFFGEGSRLTVL.

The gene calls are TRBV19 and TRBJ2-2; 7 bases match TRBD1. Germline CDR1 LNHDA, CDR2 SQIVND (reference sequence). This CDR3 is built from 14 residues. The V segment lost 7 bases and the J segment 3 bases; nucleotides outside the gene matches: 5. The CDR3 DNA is TGTGCCAGTAAAAGGGGGCCGTACACCGGGGAGCTGTTTTTT. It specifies CASKRGPYTGELFF.

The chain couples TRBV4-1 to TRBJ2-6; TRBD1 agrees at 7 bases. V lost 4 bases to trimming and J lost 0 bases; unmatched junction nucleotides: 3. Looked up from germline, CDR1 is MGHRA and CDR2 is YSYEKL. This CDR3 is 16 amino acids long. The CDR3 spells CASSPTGTSGANVLTF. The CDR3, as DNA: TGCGCCAGCAGCCCGACAGGGACCTCTGGGGCCAACGTCCTGACTTTC.

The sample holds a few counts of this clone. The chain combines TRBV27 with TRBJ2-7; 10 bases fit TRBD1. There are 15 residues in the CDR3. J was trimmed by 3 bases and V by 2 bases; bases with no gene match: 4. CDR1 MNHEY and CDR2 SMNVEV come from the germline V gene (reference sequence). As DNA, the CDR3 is TGTGCCAGCAGTTTACAGGGACAGGGGATCTACGAGCAGTACTTC. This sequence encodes CASSLQGQGIYEQYF.

The CDR3 sequence: CASSPTSGLNEQYF. CDR3 in DNA: TGTGCCAGCTCACCGACTAGCGGGCTTAACGAGCAGTACTTC. This chain links TRBV18 with TRBJ2-7; 10 bases map to TRBD2. The CDR3 consists of 14 residues. Germline V gene data show CDR1 as KGHSH and CDR2 as LQKENI. V lost 3 bases to trimming and J lost 5 bases; unmatched junction nucleotides: 4.

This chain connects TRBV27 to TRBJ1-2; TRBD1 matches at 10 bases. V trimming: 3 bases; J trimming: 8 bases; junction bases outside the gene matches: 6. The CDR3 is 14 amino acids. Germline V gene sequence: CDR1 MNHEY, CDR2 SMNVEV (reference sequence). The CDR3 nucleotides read TGTGCCAGCAGTTTCGAGGGACAGGGGCAAGGCTACACCTTC. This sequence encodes CASSFEGQGQGYTF.

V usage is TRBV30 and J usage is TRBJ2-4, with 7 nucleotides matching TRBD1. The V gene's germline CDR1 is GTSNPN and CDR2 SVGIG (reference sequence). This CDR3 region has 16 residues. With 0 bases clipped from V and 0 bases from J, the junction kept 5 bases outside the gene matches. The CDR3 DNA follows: TGTGCCTGGAGTGTACGGGACAGCCTAGCCAAAAACATTCAGTACTTC. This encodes CAWSVRDSLAKNIQYF.

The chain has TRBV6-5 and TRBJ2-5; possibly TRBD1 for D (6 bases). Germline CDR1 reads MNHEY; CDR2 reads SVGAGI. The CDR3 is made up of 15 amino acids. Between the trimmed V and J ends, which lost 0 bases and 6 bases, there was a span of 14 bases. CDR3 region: CASSYSTGRTQTQYF. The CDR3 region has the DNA TGTGCCAGCAGTTACTCGACAGGCAGAACACAGACCCAGTACTTC.

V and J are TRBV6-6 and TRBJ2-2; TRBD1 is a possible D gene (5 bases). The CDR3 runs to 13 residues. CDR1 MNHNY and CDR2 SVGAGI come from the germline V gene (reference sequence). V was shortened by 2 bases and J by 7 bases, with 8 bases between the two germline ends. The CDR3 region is CASSYGQGGELFF. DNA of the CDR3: TGTGCCAGCAGTTACGGGCAGGGCGGGGAGCTGTTTTTT.

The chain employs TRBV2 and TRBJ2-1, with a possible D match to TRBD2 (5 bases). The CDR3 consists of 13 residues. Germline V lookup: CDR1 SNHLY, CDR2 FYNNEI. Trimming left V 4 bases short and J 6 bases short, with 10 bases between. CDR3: CASSGGRGNEQFF. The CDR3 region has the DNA TGTGCCAGCAGTGGAGGTCGGGGCAATGAGCAGTTCTTC. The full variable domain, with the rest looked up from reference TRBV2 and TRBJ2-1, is EPEVTQTPSHQVTQMGQEVILRCVPISNHLYFYWYRQILGQKVEFLVSFYNNEISEKSEIFDDQFSVERPDGSNFTLKIRSTKLEDSAMYFCASSGGRGNEQFFGPGTRLTVL.

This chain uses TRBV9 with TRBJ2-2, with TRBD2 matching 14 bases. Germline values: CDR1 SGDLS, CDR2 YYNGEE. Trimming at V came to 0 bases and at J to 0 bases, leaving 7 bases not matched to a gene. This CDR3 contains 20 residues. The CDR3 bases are TGTGCCAGCAGCGTAGGGGGACTAGCGGGAGTTTCCCCGAACACCGGGGAGCTGTTTTTT. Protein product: CASSVGGLAGVSPNTGELFF.

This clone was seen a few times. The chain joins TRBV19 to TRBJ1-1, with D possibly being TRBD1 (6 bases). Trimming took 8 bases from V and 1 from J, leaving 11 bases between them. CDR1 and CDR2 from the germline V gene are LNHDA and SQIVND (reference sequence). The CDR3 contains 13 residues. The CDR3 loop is CASSLDRNTEAFF. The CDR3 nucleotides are TGTGCCAGTTCCCTGGACAGGAACACTGAAGCTTTCTTT.

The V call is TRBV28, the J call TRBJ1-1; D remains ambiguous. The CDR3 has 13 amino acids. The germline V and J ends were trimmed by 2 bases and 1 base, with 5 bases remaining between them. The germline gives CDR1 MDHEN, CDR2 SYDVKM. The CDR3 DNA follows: TGTGCCAGCAGTTTAAAGCCGAACACTGAAGCTTTCTTT. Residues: CASSLKPNTEAFF. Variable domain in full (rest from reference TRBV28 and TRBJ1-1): DVKVTQSSRYLVKRTGEKVFLECVQDMDHENMFWYRQDPGLGLRLIYFSYDVKMKEKGDIPEGYSVSREKKERFSLILESASTNQTSMYLCASSLKPNTEAFFGQGTRLTVV.

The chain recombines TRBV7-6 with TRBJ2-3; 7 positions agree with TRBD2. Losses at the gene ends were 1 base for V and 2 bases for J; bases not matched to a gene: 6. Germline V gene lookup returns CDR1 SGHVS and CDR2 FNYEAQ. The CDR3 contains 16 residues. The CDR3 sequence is CASSLDYGRNTDTQYF. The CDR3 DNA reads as TGTGCCAGCAGCTTAGATTACGGGAGGAACACAGATACGCAGTATTTT.

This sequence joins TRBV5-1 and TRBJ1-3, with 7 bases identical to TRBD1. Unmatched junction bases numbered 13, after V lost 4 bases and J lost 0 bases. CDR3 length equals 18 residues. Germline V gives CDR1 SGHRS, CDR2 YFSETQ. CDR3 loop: CASSPRQGPSFSGNTIYF. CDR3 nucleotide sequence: TGCGCCAGCAGCCCTCGACAGGGCCCAAGCTTCTCTGGAAACACCATATATTTT.

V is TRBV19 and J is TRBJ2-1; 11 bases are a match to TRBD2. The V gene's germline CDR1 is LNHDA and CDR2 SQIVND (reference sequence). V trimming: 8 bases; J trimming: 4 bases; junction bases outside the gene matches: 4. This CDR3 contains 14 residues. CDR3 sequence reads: CASCGLAGYNEQFF. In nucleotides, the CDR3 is TGTGCCAGTTGCGGACTAGCGGGTTACAATGAGCAGTTCTTC. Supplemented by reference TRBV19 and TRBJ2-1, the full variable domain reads DGGITQSPKYLFRKEGQNVTLSCEQNLNHDAMYWYRQDPGQGLRLIYYSQIVNDFQKGDIAEGYSVSREKKESFPLTVTSAQKNPTAFYLCASCGLAGYNEQFFGPGTRLTVL.

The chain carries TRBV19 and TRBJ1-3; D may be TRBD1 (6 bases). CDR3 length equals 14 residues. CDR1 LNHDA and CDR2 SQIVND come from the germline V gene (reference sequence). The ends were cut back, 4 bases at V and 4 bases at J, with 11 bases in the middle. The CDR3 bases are TGTGCCAGTAGTACCCCACAGGGCGGAAACACCATATATTTT. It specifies CASSTPQGGNTIYF.

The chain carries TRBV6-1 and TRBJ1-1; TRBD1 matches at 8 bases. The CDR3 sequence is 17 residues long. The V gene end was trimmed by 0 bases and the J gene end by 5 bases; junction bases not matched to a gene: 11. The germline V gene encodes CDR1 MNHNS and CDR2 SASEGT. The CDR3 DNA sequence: TGTGCCAGCAGTGAAGCGGTGACAGGGGAAATTGAGACTGAAGCTTTCTTT. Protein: CASSEAVTGEIETEAFF.

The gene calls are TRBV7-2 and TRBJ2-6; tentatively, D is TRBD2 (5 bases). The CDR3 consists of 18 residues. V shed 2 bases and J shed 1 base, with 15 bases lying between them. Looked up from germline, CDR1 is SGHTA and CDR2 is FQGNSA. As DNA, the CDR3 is TGTGCCAGCAGCTTAAATTGGGCAGGCGGGTCTGGGGCCAACGTCCTGACTTTC. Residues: CASSLNWAGGSGANVLTF.